The sequence of this TCR beta chain was determined in a study of T cells in Graves' hyperthyroidism and ophthalmopathy. Of note for this clonotype: Its matching antigen is unknown.

The junction had 10 bases not matched to a gene; V was cut back by 3 bases and J by 2 bases. The CDR3 is 17 residues long. CDR1 and CDR2 from the germline V gene are LNHDA and SQIVND (reference sequence). Overall study findings and caveats: Ophthalmopathy cases were set apart from stable hyperthyroidism by a 13 V-J model. Most clonotypes expanded in thyroid above 0.001 were likewise present in blood.

PBMCs were obtained from 10 ml fresh peripheral blood. What was amplified from RNA transcripts were TCR beta CDR3 regions. HTBI primers were employed in a first-round RT-PCR of the TCR CDR3. TCRdb processed the multiplex PCR reads anew with MiXCR; each CDR3 protein has one entry. The sample shows some 800,000 distinct CDR3 sequences, roughly 40% of them seen only once. The material sequenced was blood. V gene TRBV19 combines with J gene TRBJ1-5; 7 nucleotides agree with TRBD1. The clonotype comes from a young man with Graves' hyperthyroidism. The CDR3 nucleotides are TGTGCCAGTAGTATTGGCGGGGAGCAGGGGGGCAATCAGCCCCAGCATTTT. This encodes CASSIGGEQGGNQPQHF.